These 2 T cell receptor beta chains came from one sample sequenced in a study of CD8 T cells in ankylosing spondylitis. General study findings and limits: Typical of ankylosing spondylitis blood, it appeared, was a TCR beta motif of under 10 highly homologous variants.

Their specific antigens are unknown. TCRdb re-called the 5' RACE reads with MiXCR, one entry per CDR3 protein. The table records under 950,000 distinct CDR3 sequences, 15% to 20% of them present only once. The sequencing sample was made of blood, either unsorted or a sorted T cell fraction (not recorded which). These receptors all stem from a male donor with ankylosing spondylitis.

This clonotype was picked up many times. In DNA, the CDR3 is TGCGCCAGCAGCTTGGTGGAATTCACTGAAGCTTTCTTT. It yields the protein CASSLVEFTEAFF. The J gene is TRBJ1-1, the V gene TRBV5-1; no reliable D call. The germline gives CDR1 SGHRS, CDR2 YFSETQ. Trimming removed 0 bases from V and 4 bases from J, with 7 bases in between. This CDR3 comprises 13 residues.

This clonotype came up a few times. The chain is built from TRBV4-3 and TRBJ1-1, with D possibly matching TRBD1 (6 bases). V lost 0 bases to trimming and J lost 4 bases, with 12 bases between them. The CDR3 extends over 15 amino acids. Germline lookup yields CDR1 LGHNA and CDR2 YSLEER. The DNA of the CDR3 is TGCGCCAGCAGCCAAGAGGGCACCAGGGGCACTGAAGCTTTCTTT. Translation: CASSQEGTRGTEAFF.